This TCR beta chain came from a study of molecular identifiers for immune sequencing clone quantification. Germline V gene sequence: CDR1 GTSNPN, CDR2 SVGIG (reference sequence). The ends lost 2 bases at V and 8 bases at J; junction bases unmatched: 4. This CDR3 comprises 13 residues. This clonotype has more than one count but fewer than ten. Antigen specificity is unknown. Study results and limitations: Detectable among about a million naive cells, according to reports, was Jurkat TCR RNA spiked in from one cell. Among effectors, clones above 20 RNA copies held over 98% of molecules; among naive cells, under 1%.

Both previously described methods and listed TCR primers were employed to make bulk TCR libraries. TCRdb analysed the PCR reads with MiXCR anew, one entry per CDR3 protein. The table records roughly 300,000 distinct CDR3 sequences, 24% of them present only once. The receptor comes from a human donor in good health. Some libraries in this study had Jurkat cell RNA spiked in. The sequencing sample was made of naive CD8+ T cells from blood, with Jurkat cell RNA spiked in. Stated subset: FACS-sorted CD8+CD4-CCR7+CD45RA+ naive T cells. V usage is TRBV30 and J usage is TRBJ1-5; 9 positions match TRBD1. CDR3 DNA sequence: TGTGCCTGGAGTACAGGGGGCCTGGAGCCCCAGCATTTT. It encodes CAWSTGGLEPQHF.